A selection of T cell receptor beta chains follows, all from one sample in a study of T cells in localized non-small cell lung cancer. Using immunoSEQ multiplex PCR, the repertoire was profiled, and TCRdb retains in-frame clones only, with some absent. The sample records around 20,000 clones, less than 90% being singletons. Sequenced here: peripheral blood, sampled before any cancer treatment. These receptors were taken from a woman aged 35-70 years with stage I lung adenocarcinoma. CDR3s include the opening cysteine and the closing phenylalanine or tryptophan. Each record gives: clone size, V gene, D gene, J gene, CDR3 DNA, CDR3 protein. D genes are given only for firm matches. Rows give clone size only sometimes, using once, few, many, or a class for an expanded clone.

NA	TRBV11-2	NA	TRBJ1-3	TGTGCCAGCAGCAGGACACAGGGTAACTCTGGAAACACCATATATTTT	CASSRTQGNSGNTIYF
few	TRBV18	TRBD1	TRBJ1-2	TGTGCCAGCTCACGTAGGGAGCAGGGGGCAGTCGGCTACACCTTC	CASSRREQGAVGYTF
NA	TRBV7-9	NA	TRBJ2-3	TGTGCCAGCAGCCCTCAGACGGTTAGCACAGATACGCAGTATTTT	CASSPQTVSTDTQYF
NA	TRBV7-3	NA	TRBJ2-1	TGTGCCAGCAGCTCAACAGGGAATGAGCAGTTCTTC	CASSSTGNEQFF
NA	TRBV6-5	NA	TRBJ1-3	TGTGCCAGCAGTTATCGACCATCTGGAAACACCATATATTTT	CASSYRPSGNTIYF
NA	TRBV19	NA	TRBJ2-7	TGTGCCAGTAGCGCGACGAGCCAGGGGGGACGAGAGCAGTACTTC	CASSATSQGGREQYF
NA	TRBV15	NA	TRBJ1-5	TGTGCCACCAGCATGGCTAGCCGGGACCAGCCCCAGCATTTT	CATSMASRDQPQHF
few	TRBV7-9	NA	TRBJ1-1	TGTGCCAGCAGCACCGACGTCACCCCTAAAGCTTTCTTT	CASSTDVTPKAFF
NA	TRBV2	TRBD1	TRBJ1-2	TGTGCCAGCAGTGAAGCCCCCTGGACAGGGTATGGCTACACCTTC	CASSEAPWTGYGYTF